The present T cell receptor (beta chain) was sequenced within a study of shared clonotypes between healthy human individuals. With regard to this clone: Its antigen is still unknown.

Libraries were prepared by immunoSEQ multiplex PCR; TCRdb keeps only in-frame clonotypes and omits some of them. The data show roughly 2 million clones, with roughly 94% seen just once and about 0.13% held by the top ten. Whole-study findings and limits: All-four-donor shared clonotypes had higher generation probabilities than non-shared clonotypes did. Generally, naive subsets came out with larger estimated richness than memory subsets.

Germline V CDR1 and CDR2: GTSNPN, SVGIG (reference sequence). This CDR3 region has 13 residues. Trimming removed 3 bases from V and 0 bases from J, with 9 bases in between. The source is a man younger than 30 in good health. Sequencing was done on a sample of naive CD4+ T cells sorted from blood. Subset: CD45RA+ positively selected. The V gene is TRBV30, the J gene TRBJ2-7; TRBD2 is a possible D gene (5 bases). The CDR3 here is CAWSGDHSYEQYF. In nucleotides, the CDR3 is TGTGCCTGGAGCGGGGATCACTCCTACGAGCAGTACTTC.